These 21 T cell receptor beta chains originate from one sample sequenced in a study of PD-1 blockade in classical Hodgkin lymphoma. The repertoire was sequenced with immunoSEQ multiplex PCR; TCRdb's copy has only in-frame clones and lacks some. The sample records under 1,500 clones, around 84% being singletons. All the patients suffered relapse after autologous stem cell transplantation, and brentuximab vedotin exposure differed. The sequencing here drew on peripheral blood mononuclear cells (PBMCs), taken at baseline. These receptor sequences come from a human donor with classical Hodgkin lymphoma.

The chain couples TRBV7-9 to TRBJ1-1; possible D gene TRBD1, 6 bases. CDR1 and CDR2 (germline): SEHNR, FQNEAQ (reference sequence). Trimming removed 3 bases at V and 5 bases at J, with 13 bases between. The CDR3 extends over 14 amino acids. The CDR3 bases are TGTGCCAGCAGCTTCACGGGGGGGCGGACTGAAGCTTTCTTT. Translation: CASSFTGGRTEAFF. The variable domain in full, completed from reference TRBV7-9 and TRBJ1-1, reads DTGVSQNPRHKITKRGQNVTFRCDPISEHNRLYWYRQTLGQGPEFLTYFQNEAQLEKSRLLSDRFSAERPKGSFSTLEIQRTEQGDSAMYLCASSFTGGRTEAFFGQGTRLTVV.

V and J are TRBV7-2 and TRBJ1-1; the D gene is possibly TRBD1 (6 bases). The CDR3 is made up of 13 amino acids. The V and J ends lost 4 bases and 9 bases respectively, with 15 bases between them. Germline CDR1 is SGHTA and CDR2 is FQGNSA. The CDR3 reads CASSSGAGAKAFF. CDR3 coding DNA: TGTGCCAGCAGCTCGGGGGCAGGGGCGAAAGCTTTCTTT.

The genes are TRBV25-1 and TRBJ1-2; D unclear. This CDR3 has 14 residues. The germline gives CDR1 MGHDK, CDR2 SYGVNS. V lost 3 bases to trimming and J lost 0 bases, with 8 bases between them. CDR3 nucleotides: TGTGCCAGCAGTGACAGCCCAGCTAACTATGGCTACACCTTC. This encodes CASSDSPANYGYTF.

The chain recombines TRBV30 with TRBJ1-2, with 9 bases matching TRBD1. There are 15 residues in the CDR3. The junction had 12 bases not matched to a gene; V was cut back by 7 bases and J by 3 bases. Germline V gene sequence: CDR1 GTSNPN, CDR2 SVGIG (reference sequence). For the CDR3, the DNA is TGTGCCTTTTCCGGGACAGGGAGGTTAGACTATGGCTACACCTTC. This gives the protein CAFSGTGRLDYGYTF.

V gene TRBV27 combines with J gene TRBJ1-2; D is uncertain. With 6 bases removed from V and 1 base from J, the gap between germline ends came to 9 bases. The CDR3 is made up of 13 amino acids. Germline loops: CDR1 MNHEY, CDR2 SMNVEV (reference sequence). The CDR3 spells CASRPGFNYGYTF. The CDR3 DNA reads as TGTGCCAGCAGGCCAGGTTTTAACTATGGCTACACCTTC.

Remarks on this clone: This may stem from a read error, because a much larger clone lies one nucleotide away. Other DNA variants within this sample encode the same CDR3. The chain links TRBV7-9 to TRBJ2-3, with 10 bases aligning to TRBD2. CDR1 is SEHNR and CDR2 is FQNEAQ in the germline V gene (reference sequence). The CDR3 is made up of 17 amino acids. The CDR3 is CASSYPRGLASLDTQYF. Written as DNA, the CDR3 is TGCGCCAGCAGCTACCCGCGGGGACTAGCGAGCTTAGATACGCAGTATTTT.

This chain links TRBV7-9 with TRBJ1-3; no reliable D call. The CDR3 consists of 13 residues. Germline lookup yields CDR1 SEHNR and CDR2 FQNEAQ (reference sequence). The V gene lost 4 bases and the J gene lost 9 bases, with 13 bases spanning the gap. CDR3 residues: CASSSRGGPTIYF. Written as DNA, the CDR3 is TGTGCCAGCAGCTCCCGGGGAGGCCCCACCATATATTTT.

V is TRBV13 and J is TRBJ1-4; D gene ambiguous. V lost 2 bases and J lost 12, with 13 bases in between. Germline loops: CDR1 PRHDT, CDR2 FYEKMQ (reference sequence). The CDR3 covers 13 residues. The CDR3 sequence: CASSLFKIPELFF. CDR3 DNA: TGTGCCAGCAGCTTATTTAAGATCCCGGAACTGTTTTTT.

The rearrangement joins TRBV6-9 to TRBJ2-2; D gene uncertain. Trimming cost V 3 bases and J 7 bases, with 12 bases left between them. CDR1 is MNHGY and CDR2 is SVAAGI in the germline V gene. The CDR3 covers 14 residues. As DNA, the CDR3 is TGTGCCAGCAGTTACCGGTGGCTCATCGGGGAGCTGTTTTTT. Protein sequence: CASSYRWLIGELFF.

The rearrangement links TRBV11-2 to TRBJ2-1; D unclear. The CDR3 length is 12 residues. V lost 5 bases and J lost 5, with 7 bases in between. Germline loops: CDR1 SGHAT, CDR2 FQNNGV. CDR3 residues: CASSGWDNEQFF. CDR3 bases: TGTGCCAGCAGCGGCTGGGACAATGAGCAGTTCTTC.

The J gene is TRBJ2-2, the V gene TRBV7-9, with TRBD1 matching 7 bases. From germline, CDR1 is SEHNR and CDR2 FQNEAQ (reference sequence). CDR3 length: 13 residues. V lost 4 bases, J lost 6 bases, and 2 bases stayed unmatched. For the CDR3, the DNA is TGTGCCAGCAGCTCCGGACAGGCCGGGGAGCTGTTTTTT. The encoded protein is CASSSGQAGELFF. Looking up the rest from reference TRBV7-9 and TRBJ2-2 gives the full variable domain: DTGVSQNPRHKITKRGQNVTFRCDPISEHNRLYWYRQTLGQGPEFLTYFQNEAQLEKSRLLSDRFSAERPKGSFSTLEIQRTEQGDSAMYLCASSSGQAGELFFGEGSRLTVL.

The V call is TRBV7-2, the J call TRBJ2-1; 10 nucleotides match TRBD2. V shed 1 base and J 14 bases; nucleotides not matched to a gene: 8. CDR3 length equals 14 residues. Looked up from germline, CDR1 is SGHTA and CDR2 is FQGNSA. CDR3 sequence: CASSLGLAGEGKFF. The CDR3 DNA sequence: TGTGCCAGCAGCTTAGGGCTAGCGGGAGAGGGCAAGTTCTTC.

V is TRBV5-1 and J is TRBJ1-1; D is unresolved. V lost 0 bases to trimming and J lost 1 base, with 10 bases between them. Germline V gene lookup returns CDR1 SGHRS and CDR2 YFSETQ. This CDR3 spans 15 amino acids. CDR3 bases: TGCGCCAGCAGCTTGGTGGGTTTCCAGAACACTGAAGCTTTCTTT. Translation gives CASSLVGFQNTEAFF.

Only one count was recorded for this clone. Written as DNA, the CDR3 is TGTGCCAGCAGTCAAGGAGTCCCCTACGAGCAGTACGTC. Translated: CASSQGVPYEQYV. The chain combines TRBV28 with TRBJ2-7; D is unclear. V was pared by 5 bases and J by 2 bases, with 10 bases between. This CDR3 is 13 amino acids long. Germline loops: CDR1 MDHEN, CDR2 SYDVKM.

This rearrangement joins TRBV29-1 to TRBJ2-5; D is undetermined. This CDR3 region has 11 residues. CDR1 SQVTM and CDR2 ANQGSEA come from the germline V gene. Trimming left V 4 bases short and J 5 bases short, with 8 bases between. CDR3: CSVVRMETQYF. The CDR3 coding sequence is TGCAGCGTTGTAAGGATGGAGACCCAGTACTTC.

This chain links TRBV7-8 with TRBJ2-2; D is perhaps TRBD2 (5 bases). Trimming pared 6 bases from V and 3 bases from J, leaving 23 bases between. The CDR3 runs to 18 residues. Germline-derived CDR1 and CDR2 are SGHVS and FQNEAQ. The CDR3 protein is CASSDKRLGGVDTGELFF. The CDR3 DNA is TGTGCCAGCAGTGACAAGAGGTTAGGAGGCGTCGACACCGGGGAGCTGTTTTTT.

The gene calls are TRBV2 and TRBJ2-5; TRBD2 matches 13 bases. V lost 10 bases and J lost 3; bases outside the gene matches: 5. The CDR3 runs 14 residues. Germline lookup yields CDR1 SNHLY and CDR2 FYNNEI. CDR3 protein: CATRTSGGKETQYF. The CDR3, as DNA: TGTGCCACCCGGACTAGCGGGGGTAAAGAGACCCAGTACTTC.

The chain uses TRBV5-1 and TRBJ1-1, with D tentatively TRBD1 (5 bases). This CDR3 comprises 13 residues. Germline CDR1 SGHRS, CDR2 YFSETQ. Trimming removed 3 bases at V and 2 bases at J, with 8 bases between. The CDR3 region is CASSSGPNTEAFF. The CDR3 coding sequence is TGCGCCAGCAGCTCGGGGCCCAACACTGAAGCTTTCTTT.

The chain carries TRBV28 and TRBJ2-2; TRBD2 might be the D (6 bases). Germline V gives CDR1 MDHEN, CDR2 SYDVKM. The CDR3 runs to 16 residues. V lost 3 bases to trimming and J lost 0 bases, with 11 bases between them. The CDR3 protein is CASSLSGPANTGELFF. The CDR3 DNA reads TGTGCCAGCAGTTTGAGCGGGCCTGCGAACACCGGGGAGCTGTTTTTT.

The rearrangement links TRBV11-3 to TRBJ2-1, with TRBD2 matching 8 bases. The CDR3 runs to 14 residues. Trimming cost V 5 bases and J 9 bases; bases outside gene matches: 9. Germline-derived CDR1 and CDR2 are SGHNT and YENEEA. CDR3 region: CASSRGGRSAEQFF. CDR3 coding DNA: TGTGCCAGCAGCCGGGGGGGCCGCTCGGCTGAGCAGTTCTTC.

The chain is built from TRBV5-1 and TRBJ2-2, with D possibly matching TRBD2 (5 bases). CDR3 length: 15 amino acids. V lost 7 bases and J lost 1, with 14 bases in between. Germline CDR1 and CDR2: SGHRS and YFSETQ. CDR3 sequence (DNA): TGCGCCAGCCGGGAAACCGTCCAGAACACCGGGGAGCTGTTTTTT. Encoded protein: CASRETVQNTGELFF.